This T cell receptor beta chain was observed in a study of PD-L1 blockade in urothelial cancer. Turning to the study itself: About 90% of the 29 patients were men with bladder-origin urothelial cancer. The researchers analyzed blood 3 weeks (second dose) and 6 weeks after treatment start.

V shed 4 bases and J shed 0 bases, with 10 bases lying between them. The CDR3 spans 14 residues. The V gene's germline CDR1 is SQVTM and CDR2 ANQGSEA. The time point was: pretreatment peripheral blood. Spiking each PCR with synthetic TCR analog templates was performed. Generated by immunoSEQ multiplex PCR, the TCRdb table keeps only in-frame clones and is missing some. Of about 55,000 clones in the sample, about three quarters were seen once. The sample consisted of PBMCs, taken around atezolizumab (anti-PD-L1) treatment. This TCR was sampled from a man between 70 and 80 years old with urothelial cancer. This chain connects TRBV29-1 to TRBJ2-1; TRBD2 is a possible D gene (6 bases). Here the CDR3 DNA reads TGCAGCGTTGGTGGCGGGACCTCCTACAATGAGCAGTTCTTC. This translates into CSVGGGTSYNEQFF.